Following are 21 T cell receptor beta chains from one sample sequenced in a study of vaccination and CD4 T cells after COVID-19. Their target antigens are unknown. Cultured CD4+ T cell DNA was sequenced using the Oncomine TCR Beta short-read assay. TCRdb passed the PCR reads through MiXCR, listing each CDR3 protein once. There are approximately 15,000 distinct CDR3 sequences in the sample; around 56% occur only once, and about a sixth lies in the top ten. Documented treatment: approximately 11-day PBMC culture with coronavirus spike peptide pools or control peptides (ViraFEST assay). Specimen: CD4+ T cells from blood, cultured in vitro. The receptors come from a human donor who had recovered from COVID-19.

In its sample, this clonotype was seen a few times. The V call is TRBV7-8, the J call TRBJ2-6; either TRBD1 or TRBD2 may supply D (5 bases each). Trimming stripped 5 bases from V and 0 bases from J, with 17 bases between. CDR3 length: 18 amino acids. Germline V gene data show CDR1 as SGHVS and CDR2 as FQNEAQ. The CDR3 region is CASSVPGLDFSGANVLTF. CDR3 in DNA: TGTGCCAGCAGCGTCCCGGGGCTGGATTTCTCTGGGGCCAACGTCCTGACTTTC.

The chain joins TRBV21-1 to TRBJ1-2. TRBV21-1 is an annotated pseudogene. The CDR3 length is 13 residues. CDR3 nucleotides: TGTGCCAGCACAAACGACACCGTGTTATGCTACACCTTC. This codes for CASTNDTVLCYTF.

The chain is built from TRBV27 and TRBJ2-2; the D is unclear. Germline assignment: CDR1 MNHEY and CDR2 SMNVEV (reference sequence). CDR3 length: 11 amino acids. Trimming cost V 6 bases and J 5 bases, with 4 bases left between them. CDR3 protein: CASSRTGELFF. DNA for the CDR3: TGTGCCAGCAGCAGGACCGGGGAGCTGTTTTTT.

The rearrangement links TRBV5-4 to TRBJ2-6; 7 bases map to TRBD1. CDR3 length: 18 amino acids. Germline V CDR1 and CDR2: SGHNT, YYREEE (reference sequence). V lost 2 bases to trimming and J lost 0 bases; unmatched junction nucleotides: 8. The CDR3 nucleotides read TGTGCCAGCAGCTTTCCGGGACAGACAAACTCTGGGGCCAACGTCCTGACTTTC. As protein: CASSFPGQTNSGANVLTF.

Here the CDR3 DNA reads TGTGCCAGCAGCTTTGGGCAGGGGAGGGCAAACACTGAAGCTTTCTTT. This encodes CASSFGQGRANTEAFF. The rearrangement joins TRBV11-2 to TRBJ1-1; D possibly corresponds to TRBD1 (6 bases). This CDR3 has 16 amino acids. The germline V and J ends were trimmed by 3 bases and 2 bases, with 16 bases remaining between them. Germline loops: CDR1 SGHAT, CDR2 FQNNGV.

The chain has TRBV2 and TRBJ2-7; D gene uncertain. The CDR3 loop spans 12 amino acids. Germline CDR1 is SNHLY and CDR2 is FYNNEI. Trimming took 7 bases from V and 0 from J, leaving 7 bases between them. In DNA form, the CDR3 reads TGTGCCAGCAAACGGTTCTCCTACGAGCAGTACTTC. As protein: CASKRFSYEQYF. Filled out from reference TRBV2 and TRBJ2-7, the complete variable domain reads EPEVTQTPSHQVTQMGQEVILRCVPISNHLYFYWYRQILGQKVEFLVSFYNNEISEKSEIFDDQFSVERPDGSNFTLKIRSTKLEDSAMYFCASKRFSYEQYFGPGTRLTVT.

The chain employs TRBV20-1 and TRBJ2-3; maybe TRBD2 (6 bases). The V gene's germline CDR1 is DFQATT and CDR2 SNEGSKA (reference sequence). V was cut by 6 bases and J by 5 bases, with 15 bases left in between. CDR3 length: 13 amino acids. The CDR3 DNA sequence: TGCAGTGCCACGGTGGGAGGTGGAGATACGCAGTATTTT. Protein sequence: CSATVGGGDTQYF.

Only a few counts were recorded for this clonotype. The chain couples TRBV30 to TRBJ2-7; 10 bases match TRBD1. J lost 1 base, V lost 8 bases, and 5 bases had no gene match. This CDR3 contains 13 residues. The germline V gene has CDR1 GTSNPN and CDR2 SVGIG (reference sequence). CDR3 sequence reads: CAGTGEGSYEQYF. The CDR3 nucleotides read TGTGCCGGGACAGGGGAAGGATCCTACGAGCAGTACTTC.

J is TRBJ1-1 and V is TRBV20-1; 10 bases agree with TRBD1. V lost 7 bases, J lost 4 bases, and 6 bases stayed unmatched. Germline assignment: CDR1 DFQATT and CDR2 SNEGSKA (reference sequence). CDR3 size: 13 residues. The CDR3 is CSVNDRGLTEAFF. The CDR3 DNA reads TGCAGTGTCAACGACAGGGGGCTCACTGAAGCTTTCTTT.

V usage is TRBV6-2 or TRBV6-3 and J usage is TRBJ2-2; D is unresolved. The CDR3 length is 13 residues. CDR1 and CDR2 from the germline V gene are MNHEY and SVGEGT. With 6 bases removed from V and 7 bases from J, the gap between germline ends came to 12 bases. For the CDR3, the DNA is TGTGCCAGCAGGCGCTCCTCGGGCGGGGAGCTGTTTTTT. This encodes CASRRSSGGELFF.

The chain recombines TRBV20-1 with TRBJ2-2; D uncertain. V dropped 2 bases and J dropped 11 bases, with 9 bases sitting between them. Germline loops: CDR1 DFQATT, CDR2 SNEGSKA (reference sequence). The CDR3 spans 11 residues. The chain's CDR3 is CSARRLSELFF. CDR3 coding DNA: TGCAGTGCTAGAAGGCTATCCGAGCTGTTTTTT.

In regard to this clonotype: The junction and the germline gene differ at one end; a read error may be behind it. The gene calls are TRBV19 and TRBJ2-3, with 10 bases identical to TRBD2. CDR3 length: 16 amino acids. Germline V CDR1 and CDR2: LNHDA, SQIVND (reference sequence). This CDR3 reads CASSPLAGEGTDTQCF. Here the CDR3 DNA reads TGTGCCAGTAGTCCTCTAGCGGGAGAGGGCACAGATACGCAGTGTTTT.

The V and J genes are TRBV24-1 and TRBJ2-7; D possibly matches TRBD1 or TRBD2 (5 bases each). V lost 4 bases and J lost 6, with 18 bases in between. CDR1 is KGHDR and CDR2 is SFDVKD in the germline V gene. The length of the CDR3 is 15 residues. Here the CDR3 DNA reads TGTGCCACCAGTGAAACCGGGACCCAAAGGTCCGAGCAGTACTTC. Translating gives CATSETGTQRSEQYF.

This clonotype was observed a single time. The V gene is TRBV19, the J gene TRBJ2-3; D remains ambiguous. Germline loops: CDR1 LNHDA, CDR2 SQIVND (reference sequence). The V end lost 7 bases, the J end lost 2 bases, and 10 bases lay between the germline ends. This CDR3 spans 13 amino acids. Written as DNA, the CDR3 is TGTGCCAGTAAAAGGGATACCACAGATACGCAGTATTTT. This gives the protein CASKRDTTDTQYF. Full variable domain (rest looked up from reference TRBV19 and TRBJ2-3): DGGITQSPKYLFRKEGQNVTLSCEQNLNHDAMYWYRQDPGQGLRLIYYSQIVNDFQKGDIAEGYSVSREKKESFPLTVTSAQKNPTAFYLCASKRDTTDTQYFGPGTRLTVL.

The chain combines TRBV6-5 with TRBJ2-7; D is ambiguous. The ends were cut back, 3 bases at V and 3 bases at J, with 21 bases in the middle. Germline CDR1 and CDR2: MNHEY and SVGAGI. The CDR3 runs to 17 residues. The CDR3 DNA reads as TGTGCCAGCAGTTATCCCCCTTCGAGTAGAGTTTTCTACGAGCAGTACTTC. Encoded protein: CASSYPPSSRVFYEQYF.

The sample holds a few counts of this clonotype. An end of the junction does not agree with germline; a read error may underlie this. This sequence joins TRBV19 and TRBJ2-3; D is undetermined. Germline V gene sequence: CDR1 LNHDA, CDR2 SQIVND (reference sequence). The CDR3 is 12 amino acids. This CDR3 reads CASSRNTDTQYF. CDR3 DNA sequence: TGCGCCAGTAGCAGGAACACAGATACGCAGTATTTT.

V is TRBV11-1 and J is TRBJ2-4; TRBD1 agrees at 7 bases. This CDR3 has 15 amino acids. V was clipped by 4 bases and J by 0 bases; unmatched bases: 3. Germline assignment: CDR1 SGHAT and CDR2 FQDESV (reference sequence). The chain's CDR3 is CASSSRQGAKNIQYF. The DNA for the CDR3 is TGTGCCAGCAGCTCACGACAGGGAGCCAAAAACATTCAGTACTTC.

By sample fraction, this clonotype is medium-sized. The rearrangement links TRBV20-1 to TRBJ1-5; D remains ambiguous. The CDR3 is 13 residues long. Germline CDR1 is DFQATT and CDR2 is SNEGSKA (reference sequence). V was shortened by 0 bases and J by 6 bases, with 9 bases between the two germline ends. The CDR3 reads CSARDKASQPQHF. The CDR3 DNA sequence: TGCAGTGCTAGAGATAAAGCCAGTCAGCCCCAGCATTTT.

The chain carries TRBV20-1 and TRBJ2-1; 7 positions match TRBD2. V lost 0 bases and J lost 8; bases outside the gene matches: 13. This CDR3 is 16 amino acids long. Germline CDR1 reads DFQATT; CDR2 reads SNEGSKA (reference sequence). The CDR3 sequence is CSARDWSRENKHEQFF. The CDR3 DNA is TGCAGTGCTAGAGATTGGTCGCGGGAGAATAAACATGAGCAGTTCTTC.

On this clonotype itself: In this CDR3 the conserved last residue, phenylalanine or tryptophan, is missing, so a read error is likely. This sequence joins TRBV5-3 and TRBJ2-5; the D call may be TRBD1 or TRBD2 (6 bases each). TRBV5-3 is flagged as an ORF with uncertain function. The CDR3 is 11 amino acids. The CDR3 DNA reads TGTGCCAGCAGCTTGGAGGGGGCCCAGTACCTC. It is translated as CASSLEGAQYL.

The V call is TRBV7-2, the J call TRBJ1-6; D is ambiguous. The germline V and J ends were trimmed by 8 bases and 8 bases, with 13 bases remaining between them. CDR3 size: 13 residues. Germline V gives CDR1 SGHTA, CDR2 FQGNSA. CDR3 amino acids: CASGQGLHSPLHF. CDR3 nucleotides: TGTGCCAGCGGCCAAGGTCTTCATTCACCCCTCCACTTT.